A single sample is the source of the 17 T cell receptor beta chains below, sequenced in a study of blood T cell repertoires in COVID-19. Clones were sequenced by immunoSEQ multiplex PCR, and TCRdb holds only the in-frame ones, with some missing. The profile shows nearly 80,000 clones, around 84% of them singletons. Sample: peripheral blood. Source of these receptors: a man aged 50 to 59 with acute or convalescent COVID-19.

The V and J genes are TRBV7-2 and TRBJ1-1, with a possible D match to TRBD1 (6 bases). The CDR3 length is 15 residues. Trimming stripped 5 bases from V and 5 bases from J, with 18 bases between. Germline-derived CDR1 and CDR2 are SGHTA and FQGNSA. The CDR3, as DNA: TGTGCCAGCAGCATAACAGGGTGGGCTAGGACTGAAGCTTTCTTT. Protein sequence: CASSITGWARTEAFF.

The chain carries TRBV4-3 and TRBJ2-1; 11 bases are shared with TRBD2. The J segment lost 13 bases and the V segment lost 3 bases, leaving 14 bases of the junction unmatched. The CDR3 length is 16 residues. The germline V gene has CDR1 LGHNA and CDR2 YSLEER. Written as DNA, the CDR3 is TGCGCCAGCAGCCAGCACCTGGGACTAGCGGCTCAACGACAGTTCTTC. Amino acid sequence: CASSQHLGLAAQRQFF.

This chain joins TRBV29-1 and TRBJ2-7, with 8 bases matching TRBD1. This CDR3 contains 11 residues. Germline V gene lookup returns CDR1 SQVTM and CDR2 ANQGSEA. Unmatched junction bases numbered 6, after V lost 8 bases and J lost 6 bases. The CDR3 reads CSSRTGREQYF. The CDR3 bases are TGCAGCTCAAGGACAGGGCGCGAGCAGTACTTC.

The V gene is TRBV6-5, the J gene TRBJ2-7, with 9 bases aligning to TRBD2. Losses at the gene ends were 5 bases for V and 6 bases for J; bases not matched to a gene: 8. There are 14 residues in the CDR3. The germline V gene has CDR1 MNHEY and CDR2 SVGAGI. CDR3 nucleotides: TGTGCCAGCAGTCTCGCGGGGGGGCCCGGCGAGCAGTACTTC. Translating gives CASSLAGGPGEQYF.

The rearrangement links TRBV7-9 to TRBJ1-4; D is uncertain. V dropped 6 bases and J dropped 10 bases, with 12 bases sitting between them. Germline V gene data show CDR1 as SEHNR and CDR2 as FQNEAQ (reference sequence). The CDR3 runs 12 residues. As DNA, the CDR3 is TGTGCCAGCAGTTGGGGAGGCGGAAAACTGTTTTTT. Protein: CASSWGGGKLFF.

The chain links TRBV6-5 to TRBJ2-7, with D perhaps matching TRBD2 (7 bases). V was shortened by 2 bases and J by 2 bases, with 16 bases between the two germline ends. Germline lookup yields CDR1 MNHEY and CDR2 SVGAGI. The CDR3 runs 16 residues. CDR3 sequence reads: CASSYPPSRGPYEQYF. DNA for the CDR3: TGTGCCAGCAGTTACCCTCCTTCGCGGGGGCCCTACGAGCAGTACTTC.

V is TRBV3-1 (or the pseudogene TRBV3-2) and J is TRBJ2-6, with a weak D call TRBD1 (5 bases). The CDR3 consists of 17 residues. CDR1 is LGHDT and CDR2 is YNNKEL in the germline V gene (reference sequence). Deletions cut 0 bases from V and 2 bases from J, with 11 bases between. The CDR3 region has the DNA TGTGCCAGCAGCCAAGACCCAGGGTTCACTGGGGCCAACGTCCTGACTTTC. This codes for CASSQDPGFTGANVLTF.

The rearrangement joins TRBV6-6 to TRBJ1-6; 7 nucleotides align to TRBD1. V was clipped by 5 bases and J by 0 bases; unmatched bases: 4. CDR1 and CDR2 (germline): MNHNY, SVGAGI (reference sequence). The CDR3 sequence is 16 residues long. The CDR3 here is CASSRGGSSYNSPLHF. CDR3 DNA: TGTGCCAGCAGTCGAGGGGGCAGCTCCTATAATTCACCCCTCCACTTT.

This clone appeared once. This chain connects TRBV19 to TRBJ2-7; 7 nucleotides line up with TRBD2. The ends lost 3 bases at V and 2 bases at J; junction bases unmatched: 7. The germline V gene encodes CDR1 LNHDA and CDR2 SQIVND (reference sequence). The CDR3 is made up of 15 amino acids. CDR3 coding DNA: TGTGCCAGTAGTATTCGGGGGGAAGTCACCTACGAGCAGTACTTC. Protein sequence: CASSIRGEVTYEQYF.

This chain connects TRBV2 to TRBJ2-3, with TRBD2 matching over 10 bases. The germline gives CDR1 SNHLY, CDR2 FYNNEI. The CDR3 is made up of 17 amino acids. The V segment lost 5 bases and the J segment 3 bases; nucleotides outside the gene matches: 11. The CDR3 protein is CASSLPRGAGGTDTQYF. Written as DNA, the CDR3 is TGTGCCAGCAGTCTTCCCCGCGGAGCGGGAGGGACAGATACGCAGTATTTT. Together with reference TRBV2 and TRBJ2-3, the CDR3 gives the full variable domain: EPEVTQTPSHQVTQMGQEVILRCVPISNHLYFYWYRQILGQKVEFLVSFYNNEISEKSEIFDDQFSVERPDGSNFTLKIRSTKLEDSAMYFCASSLPRGAGGTDTQYFGPGTRLTVL.

The chain is built from TRBV30 and TRBJ1-4, with D unclear. The CDR3 runs to 12 residues. Between the trimmed V and J ends, which lost 2 bases and 5 bases, there was a span of 6 bases. Per the germline V gene, CDR1 is GTSNPN and CDR2 is SVGIG (reference sequence). This CDR3 is CAWSYGNEKLFF. CDR3 bases: TGTGCCTGGAGTTACGGGAATGAAAAACTGTTTTTT.

This chain connects TRBV6-2 or TRBV6-3 to TRBJ1-1, with a weak D call TRBD1 (5 bases). V dropped 0 bases and J dropped 7 bases, with 9 bases sitting between them. CDR1 and CDR2 from the germline V gene are MNHEY and SVGEGT. The CDR3 spans 13 residues. Written as DNA, the CDR3 is TGTGCCAGCAGTTACTCCGACAGAATTGAAGCTTTCTTT. Its protein is CASSYSDRIEAFF.

In its sample, this clone was seen once. The rearrangement joins TRBV3-1 (or the pseudogene TRBV3-2) to TRBJ2-3; no definite D call. The CDR3 is made up of 11 amino acids. Per germline, CDR1 LGHDT and CDR2 YNNKEL (reference sequence). The V and J ends lost 5 bases and 2 bases respectively, with 2 bases between them. The CDR3, as DNA: TGTGCCAGCAGCTACACAGATACGCAGTATTTT. Amino acids: CASSYTDTQYF.

The chain recombines TRBV28 with TRBJ1-2, with D maybe TRBD1 (6 bases). CDR3 length: 11 residues. V was pared by 7 bases and J by 4 bases, with 7 bases between. Germline CDR1 and CDR2: MDHEN and SYDVKM. This CDR3 is CASTGAYGYTF. As DNA, the CDR3 is TGTGCCAGCACAGGGGCCTATGGCTACACCTTC.

The CDR3 sequence: CATSDSRSGIETQYF. In DNA form, the CDR3 reads TGTGCCACCAGTGATTCTAGGAGCGGGATTGAGACCCAGTACTTC. This sequence joins TRBV24-1 and TRBJ2-5, with 7 bases lining up with TRBD2. The J segment lost 5 bases and the V segment lost 2 bases, leaving 7 bases of the junction unmatched. This CDR3 comprises 15 residues. CDR1 and CDR2 from the germline V gene are KGHDR and SFDVKD.

The V call is TRBV16, the J call TRBJ1-6; unclear D gene. Germline V gives CDR1 KGHSY, CDR2 FQNENV. The CDR3 is 15 amino acids. V was clipped by 4 bases and J by 14 bases, with 21 bases between them. CDR3 sequence (DNA): TGTGCCAGCAGCCCCCGGCAGCGGAGGGATTTAACCCTCCACTTT. Translating it yields CASSPRQRRDLTLHF.

This chain links TRBV28 with TRBJ2-7; TRBD1 matches 12 bases. V trimming: 2 bases; J trimming: 7 bases; junction bases outside the gene matches: 21. The CDR3 length is 20 residues. CDR1 is MDHEN, CDR2 SYDVKM, per germline. The CDR3 DNA reads as TGTGCCAGCAGTTTACCTTCCTCCGGGACAGGGGGCGCAGGATTTCGGGAGCAGTACTTC. Its protein is CASSLPSSGTGGAGFREQYF.